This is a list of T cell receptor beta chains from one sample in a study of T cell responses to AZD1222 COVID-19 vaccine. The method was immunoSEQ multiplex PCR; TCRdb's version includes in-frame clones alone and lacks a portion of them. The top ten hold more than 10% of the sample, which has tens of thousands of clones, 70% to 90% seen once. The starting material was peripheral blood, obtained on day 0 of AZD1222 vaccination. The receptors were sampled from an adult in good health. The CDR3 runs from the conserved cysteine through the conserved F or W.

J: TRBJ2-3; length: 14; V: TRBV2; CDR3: CALALLSGGNTQYF
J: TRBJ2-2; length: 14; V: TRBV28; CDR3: CASSLFGRTGELFF
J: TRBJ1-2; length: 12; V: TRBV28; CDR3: CASEQGSYGYTF
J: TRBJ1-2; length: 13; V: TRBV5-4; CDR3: CASSQQPIYGYTF
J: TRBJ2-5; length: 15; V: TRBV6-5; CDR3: CASTNGDRVAETQYF
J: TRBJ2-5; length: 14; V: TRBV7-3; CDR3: CASSSFGLEETQYF
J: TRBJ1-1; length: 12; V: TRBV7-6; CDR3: CASSLGSTEAFF
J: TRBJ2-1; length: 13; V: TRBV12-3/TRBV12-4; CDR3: CASSAGVYNEQFF
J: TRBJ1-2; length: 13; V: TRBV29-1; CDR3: CSVDMGTGYGYTF
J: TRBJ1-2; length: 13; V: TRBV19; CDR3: CASSSSGFYGYTF
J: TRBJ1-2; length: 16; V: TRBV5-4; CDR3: CASSLLGAGQVYGYTF
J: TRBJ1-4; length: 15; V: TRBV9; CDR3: CASSAGAVANEKLFF
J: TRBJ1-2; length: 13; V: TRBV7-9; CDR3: CASSQGQGYGYTF
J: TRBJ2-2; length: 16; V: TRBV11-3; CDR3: CASGGRRGGDTGELFF
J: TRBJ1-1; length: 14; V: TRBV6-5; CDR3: CASSYGNQNTEAFF
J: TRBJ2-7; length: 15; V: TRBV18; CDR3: CASSPRTGSSYEQYF
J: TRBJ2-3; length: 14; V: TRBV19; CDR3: CASRASGSTDTQYF
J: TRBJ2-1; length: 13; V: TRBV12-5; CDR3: CASGQGEDNEQFF
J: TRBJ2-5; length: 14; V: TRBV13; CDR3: CASSLRQGGETQYF
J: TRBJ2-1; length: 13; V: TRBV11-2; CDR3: CASSLALAGEQFF
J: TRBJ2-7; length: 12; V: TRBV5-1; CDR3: CASRGSGYEQYF
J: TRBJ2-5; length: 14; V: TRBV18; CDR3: CASSPGQAQETQYF
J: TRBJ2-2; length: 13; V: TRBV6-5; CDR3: CASSFSETGELFF
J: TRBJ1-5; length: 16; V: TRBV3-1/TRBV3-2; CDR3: CASSLSLGATGQPQHF
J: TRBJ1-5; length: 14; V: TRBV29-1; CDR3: CSVQTGLSNQPQHF
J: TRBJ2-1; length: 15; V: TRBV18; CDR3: CASSPGTGIYNEQFF
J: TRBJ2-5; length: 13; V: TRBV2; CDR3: CASTKTRDETQYF
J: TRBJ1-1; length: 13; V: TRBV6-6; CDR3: CASSSYGLTEAFF
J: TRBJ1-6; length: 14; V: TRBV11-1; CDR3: CASSLTGGNSPLHF
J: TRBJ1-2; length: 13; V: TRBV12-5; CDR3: CASLGTGIYGYTF
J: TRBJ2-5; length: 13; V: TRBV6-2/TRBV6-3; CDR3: CASSWSREETQYF